This T cell receptor beta chain was recorded in a study of blood T cell repertoires in COVID-19. Study context: The United States, Italy and Spain were the sources of the acute and convalescent COVID-19 samples.

The method was immunoSEQ multiplex PCR; TCRdb's version includes in-frame clones alone and lacks a portion of them. Here the sample spans some 300,000 clones, roughly 86% being singletons. J gave up 4 bases and V 6 bases, and 9 bases lay outside the gene matches. Germline V gene sequence: CDR1 MNHNS, CDR2 SASEGT. The CDR3 has 15 amino acids. The sample was PBMCs or T cells enriched from blood (not recorded which). This TCR was sampled from a young woman who had recovered from COVID-19. The genes are TRBV6-1 and TRBJ2-1, with 7 nucleotides matching TRBD2. CDR3 protein: CASRPFAGVYNEQFF. The CDR3 DNA is TGTGCCAGCAGGCCCTTTGCGGGAGTATACAATGAGCAGTTCTTC.